This TCR beta chain appears in the sequencing data of a study of human T cells and chemical hapten exposure. The overall study: Variation in per-sample TCR yields came mainly from small pooled library volume differences.

Germline V gene sequence: CDR1 MGHRA, CDR2 YSYEKL. Unmatched junction bases numbered 6, after V lost 0 bases and J lost 4 bases. This CDR3 is 16 amino acids long. The sample's time point: healthy volunteer bleed at 6 weeks. Before extraction, the whole blood was not fractionated, and total RNA was taken from it. This clonotype was seen a few times. In the library, unique molecular identifiers were attached to individual cDNA molecules. TCRdb ran MiXCR on the RACE reads and lists one entry per CDR3 protein. The sample consists of some 78,000 distinct CDR3 sequences, roughly 8.7% of them appearing once. The source material was whole blood. This TCR was recovered from a male donor in good health. Some clones in this sample may be carry-over from other donors' samples. This chain connects TRBV4-1 to TRBJ2-7; 10 bases fit TRBD2. In nucleotides, the CDR3 is TGCGCCAGCAGCCAAGATGCGGCTAGCGGGAGTTACGAGCAGTACTTC. This sequence encodes CASSQDAASGSYEQYF.